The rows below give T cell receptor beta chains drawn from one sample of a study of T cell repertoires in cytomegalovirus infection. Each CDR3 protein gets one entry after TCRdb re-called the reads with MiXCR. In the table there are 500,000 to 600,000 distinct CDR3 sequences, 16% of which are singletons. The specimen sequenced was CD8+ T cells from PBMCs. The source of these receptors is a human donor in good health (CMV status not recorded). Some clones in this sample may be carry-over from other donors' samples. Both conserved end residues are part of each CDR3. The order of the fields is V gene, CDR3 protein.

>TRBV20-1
CSARGLPQGYPNTEAFF
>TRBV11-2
CASSLVGQQFF
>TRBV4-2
CASSQGRGGKAYEQYF
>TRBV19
CASSIAGLPSSYNEQFF
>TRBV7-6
CASSLLLRTRNNEQFF
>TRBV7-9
CASSLGTGGYIQYF
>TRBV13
CATRPFSAPASYTF
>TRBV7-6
CASSLGQGAQSPLHF
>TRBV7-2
CASSSSRGGREGYTF
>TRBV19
CASSRGATEAFF
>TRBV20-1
CSARGGRYEDTQYF
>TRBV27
CASSYTGTGSEQYF
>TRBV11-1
CASSSTPSHTGELFF
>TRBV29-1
CSVERKTGELFF
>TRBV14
CASSQVIHTEAFF
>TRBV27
CASNAGGLNGELFF
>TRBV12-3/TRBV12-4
CASSLSNSLREEVNNYGYTF
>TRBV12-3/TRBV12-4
CASRGSSSGNTIYF
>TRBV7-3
CASSAGGPDTQYF
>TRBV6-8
CASSFGLAGVGGELFF
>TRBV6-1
CASSELSLTVADTQYF
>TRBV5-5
CASSAHPGTDYNSPLHF
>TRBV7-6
CASTHDIGTSADQETQYF
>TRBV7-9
CASSEPSTDTQYF
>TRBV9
CASSSTGERETQYF